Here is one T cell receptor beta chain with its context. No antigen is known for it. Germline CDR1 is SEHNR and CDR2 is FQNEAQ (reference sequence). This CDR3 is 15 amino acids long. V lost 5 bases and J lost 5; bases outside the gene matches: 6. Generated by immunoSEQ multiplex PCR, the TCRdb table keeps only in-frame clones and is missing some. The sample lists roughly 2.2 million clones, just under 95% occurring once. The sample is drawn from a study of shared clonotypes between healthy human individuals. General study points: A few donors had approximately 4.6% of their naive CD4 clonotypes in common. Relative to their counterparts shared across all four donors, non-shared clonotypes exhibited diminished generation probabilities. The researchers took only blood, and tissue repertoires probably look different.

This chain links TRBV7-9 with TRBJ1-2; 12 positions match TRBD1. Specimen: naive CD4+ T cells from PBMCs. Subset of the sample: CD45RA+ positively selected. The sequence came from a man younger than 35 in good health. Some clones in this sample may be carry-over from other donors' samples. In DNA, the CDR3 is TGTGCCAGCAGCCGGGACAGGGGGCTAAGTTATGGCTACACCTTC. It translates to CASSRDRGLSYGYTF.